The 22 T cell receptor beta chains given below trace back to one sample, sequenced in a study of STAT5B mutations in CD4+ large granular lymphocyte leukemia. The table came from immunoSEQ multiplex PCR; TCRdb's copy has only in-frame clones and leaves some out. The table has 30,000 to 40,000 clones, about 76% seen once. The sample comprised CD4+ T cells from blood buffy coats. The receptor source for this set is a human donor in good health.

J is TRBJ1-2 and V is TRBV4-1; possible D gene TRBD1, 6 bases. CDR3 length: 12 residues. Germline CDR1 and CDR2: MGHRA and YSYEKL. Trimming cost V 0 bases and J 10 bases, with 9 bases left between them. CDR3 DNA sequence: TGCGCCAGCAGCCAAGATCCAGGGGCCTACACCTTC. Amino acids: CASSQDPGAYTF.

Details on this clone: This same CDR3 is encoded by further DNA sequences in the sample. This chain uses TRBV27 with TRBJ2-7; 7 bases are a match to TRBD1. The CDR3 spans 12 residues. The V segment lost 8 bases and the J segment 6 bases; nucleotides outside the gene matches: 7. The germline CDR1 and CDR2 sequences are MNHEY and SMNVEV (reference sequence). Written as DNA, the CDR3 is TGTGCCAGCGGAACAGGGGCCCTCGAGCAGTACTTC. Translating gives CASGTGALEQYF.

The J gene is TRBJ2-3, the V gene TRBV9, with 7 bases matching TRBD2. The V segment lost 4 bases and the J segment 3 bases; nucleotides outside the gene matches: 5. The CDR3 loop spans 14 amino acids. Germline CDR1 SGDLS, CDR2 YYNGEE. The CDR3 nucleotides are TGTGCCAGCAGCCCCCGGACTAGTACAGATACGCAGTATTTT. It translates to CASSPRTSTDTQYF. Using reference TRBV9 and TRBJ2-3 for the parts outside the CDR3, the full variable domain is DSGVTQTPKHLITATGQRVTLRCSPRSGDLSVYWYQQSLDQGLQFLIQYYNGEERAKGNILERFSAQQFPDLHSELNLSSLELGDSALYFCASSPRTSTDTQYFGPGTRLTVL.

J is TRBJ2-7 and V is TRBV4-1; D ambiguous. The V end was cut by 1 base, the J end by 6 bases, with 4 bases between. The CDR3 extends over 11 amino acids. The germline gives CDR1 MGHRA, CDR2 YSYEKL. The CDR3 reads CASSQGVEQYF. The CDR3 DNA reads as TGCGCCAGCAGCCAAGGGGTCGAGCAGTACTTC.

The V and J genes are TRBV9 and TRBJ1-3, with D unresolved. V was clipped by 4 bases and J by 4 bases, with 18 bases between them. Germline CDR1 reads SGDLS; CDR2 reads YYNGEE. There are 16 residues in the CDR3. CDR3: CASSPGPMNRGNTIYF. The DNA of the CDR3 is TGTGCCAGCAGCCCCGGGCCCATGAATAGGGGAAACACCATATATTTT.

V and J are TRBV6-1 and TRBJ1-2, with 7 bases aligning to TRBD1. J lost 4 bases, V lost 7 bases, and 12 bases had no gene match. This CDR3 has 15 amino acids. CDR1 and CDR2 from the germline V gene are MNHNS and SASEGT. CDR3 DNA: TGTGCCAGCACCGACAGGGCCCGGCGGGCCTATGGCTACACCTTC. Its translation is CASTDRARRAYGYTF.

CDR3 in DNA: TGTGCCAGCAGTGAGCTTGACGGGACAGGAGGTTACTTC. Amino acids: CASSELDGTGGYF. The J gene is TRBJ2-4, the V gene TRBV6-1; 8 nucleotides match TRBD1. CDR1 MNHNS and CDR2 SASEGT come from the germline V gene. J gave up 16 bases and V 3 bases, and 11 bases lay outside the gene matches. The CDR3 sequence is 13 residues long.

This clone occurred once. V is TRBV2 and J is TRBJ1-2; 9 nucleotides align to TRBD1. This CDR3 comprises 15 residues. Germline CDR1 is SNHLY and CDR2 is FYNNEI. The ends lost 1 base at V and 8 bases at J; junction bases unmatched: 8. CDR3 DNA: TGTGCCAGCAGTGAAGGGACAGGGGCACGAGGGGGCTACACCTTC. It translates to CASSEGTGARGGYTF.

The V gene is TRBV9, the J gene TRBJ1-1, with D tentatively TRBD1 (5 bases). CDR3 size: 15 residues. Per the germline V gene, CDR1 is SGDLS and CDR2 is YYNGEE. The V and J ends lost 0 bases and 1 base respectively, with 10 bases between them. The CDR3 reads CASSVVRGKNTEAFF. The CDR3, as DNA: TGTGCCAGCAGCGTAGTGAGGGGAAAGAACACTGAAGCTTTCTTT. Full variable domain (missing parts from reference TRBV9 and TRBJ1-1): DSGVTQTPKHLITATGQRVTLRCSPRSGDLSVYWYQQSLDQGLQFLIQYYNGEERAKGNILERFSAQQFPDLHSELNLSSLELGDSALYFCASSVVRGKNTEAFFGQGTRLTVV.

V is TRBV19 and J is TRBJ2-1; weak D call: TRBD1 (6 bases). The germline V gene has CDR1 LNHDA and CDR2 SQIVND (reference sequence). V was pared by 6 bases and J by 6 bases, with 18 bases between. This CDR3 is 15 amino acids long. The CDR3 nucleotides read TGTGCCAGTAGCCCTTCAGGGGCAGGGATCAATGAGCAGTTCTTC. It translates to CASSPSGAGINEQFF.

The chain uses TRBV7-6 and TRBJ1-4, with D perhaps matching TRBD1 (5 bases). Germline-derived CDR1 and CDR2 are SGHVS and FNYEAQ. Trimming stripped 1 base from V and 7 bases from J, with 13 bases between. This CDR3 contains 15 residues. CDR3 protein: CASSLGGRGGEKLFF. The DNA of the CDR3 is TGTGCCAGCAGCTTAGGGGGGAGAGGAGGTGAAAAACTGTTTTTT.

CDR3: CASSEGRAGGQFF. CDR3 DNA sequence: TGTGCCAGCAGTGAAGGGAGGGCCGGGGGGCAGTTCTTC. The chain links TRBV6-1 to TRBJ2-1, with D possibly being TRBD2 (6 bases). The CDR3 is 13 amino acids. The germline CDR1 and CDR2 sequences are MNHNS and SASEGT. V lost 1 base to trimming and J lost 12 bases, with 13 bases between them.

The chain uses TRBV4-2 and TRBJ2-2, with TRBD2 as a possible D gene (6 bases). The germline V gene has CDR1 LGHNA and CDR2 YNFKEQ. This CDR3 spans 15 amino acids. V shed 3 bases and J shed 5 bases, with 13 bases lying between them. The CDR3 reads CASSQREVGTGELFF. CDR3 nucleotides: TGTGCCAGCAGCCAGAGGGAGGTAGGGACCGGGGAGCTGTTTTTT.

This clone was observed once. The V and J genes are TRBV5-1 and TRBJ2-3; D gene unclear. The CDR3 is 13 residues long. V gave up 0 bases and J gave up 1 base, with 3 bases separating them. Germline V gives CDR1 SGHRS, CDR2 YFSETQ. CDR3 region: CASSLAGTDTQYF. For the CDR3, the DNA is TGCGCCAGCAGCTTGGCCGGCACAGATACGCAGTATTTT.

This chain uses TRBV5-8 with TRBJ1-5; 10 nucleotides line up with TRBD1. The CDR3 runs to 15 residues. The germline V gene has CDR1 SGHTS and CDR2 YDEGEE. Unmatched junction bases numbered 8, after V lost 4 bases and J lost 7 bases. CDR3: CASSPATGGMQPQHF. CDR3 nucleotide sequence: TGTGCCAGCAGCCCAGCGACAGGGGGCATGCAGCCCCAGCATTTT.

V and J are TRBV30 and TRBJ1-1, with 10 nucleotides matching TRBD1. The CDR3 has 14 amino acids. Looked up from germline, CDR1 is GTSNPN and CDR2 is SVGIG (reference sequence). Unmatched junction bases numbered 2, after V lost 2 bases and J lost 2 bases. In nucleotides, the CDR3 is TGTGCCTGGAGTCGGGACAGGGGTAACACTGAAGCTTTCTTT. It yields the protein CAWSRDRGNTEAFF.

This chain uses TRBV28 with TRBJ1-1; 8 positions match TRBD1. The CDR3 totals 14 residues. V dropped 5 bases and J dropped 2; count of bases not matched to a gene: 4. Germline V CDR1 and CDR2: MDHEN, SYDVKM. Here the CDR3 DNA reads TGTGCCAGCAGTCGACAGGGGACCAACACTGAAGCTTTCTTT. This codes for CASSRQGTNTEAFF. Supplemented by reference TRBV28 and TRBJ1-1, the full variable domain reads DVKVTQSSRYLVKRTGEKVFLECVQDMDHENMFWYRQDPGLGLRLIYFSYDVKMKEKGDIPEGYSVSREKKERFSLILESASTNQTSMYLCASSRQGTNTEAFFGQGTRLTVV.

V usage is TRBV19 and J usage is TRBJ2-2; a weak D match, TRBD2 (5 bases). The CDR3 length is 14 residues. Germline assignment: CDR1 LNHDA and CDR2 SQIVND (reference sequence). Trimming removed 6 bases from V and 2 bases from J, with 10 bases in between. CDR3 sequence: CASRDWSNTGELFF. The CDR3, as DNA: TGTGCCAGTAGGGACTGGAGTAACACCGGGGAGCTGTTTTTT.

The rearrangement uses TRBV20-1 and TRBJ2-3; perhaps D is TRBD1 or TRBD2 (6 bases each). This CDR3 has 11 amino acids. Germline-derived CDR1 and CDR2 are DFQATT and SNEGSKA (reference sequence). V was trimmed by 3 bases and J by 6 bases, leaving 7 bases between them. The CDR3 DNA reads TGCAGTGCTAGGGGGGGCGATACGCAGTATTTT. It specifies CSARGGDTQYF.

This chain uses TRBV19 with TRBJ1-2, with 7 nucleotides matching TRBD1. Germline V gene sequence: CDR1 LNHDA, CDR2 SQIVND (reference sequence). The V gene end was trimmed by 3 bases and the J gene end by 3 bases; junction bases not matched to a gene: 13. The CDR3 consists of 17 residues. In DNA form, the CDR3 reads TGTGCCAGTAGTATGAGGCAGGGGGTCGGATTGGACTATGGCTACACCTTC. Translating it yields CASSMRQGVGLDYGYTF.

This chain uses TRBV6-1 with TRBJ1-2; D is unclear. The CDR3 has 12 residues. V shed 5 bases and J shed 10 bases, with 14 bases lying between them. In germline, CDR1 is MNHNS, CDR2 SASEGT. The CDR3 sequence: CASSPHEVYYTF. Here the CDR3 DNA reads TGTGCCAGCAGTCCCCACGAGGTTTACTACACCTTC.

The chain joins TRBV19 to TRBJ2-2; D is perhaps TRBD2 (5 bases). This CDR3 is built from 17 residues. The V end was cut by 5 bases, the J end by 0 bases, with 16 bases between. The germline V gene encodes CDR1 LNHDA and CDR2 SQIVND (reference sequence). The CDR3 loop is CASSPPDWNANTGELFF. The CDR3 DNA sequence: TGTGCCAGTAGTCCCCCGGACTGGAACGCGAACACCGGGGAGCTGTTTTTT.